This TCR beta chain was retrieved from a study of blood T cell repertoires in COVID-19. Study background: Samples taken during acute and convalescent COVID-19 were collected in the United States, Italy and Spain.

The ends lost 4 bases at V and 5 bases at J; junction bases unmatched: 9. The CDR3 runs 15 residues. The germline V gene has CDR1 SGHRS and CDR2 YFSETQ. Per the original data handling: Amplification with reference gene primers provided the estimates of nucleated cell counts. This table comes from immunoSEQ multiplex PCR, and its TCRdb copy is limited to in-frame clones, with some not included. V, J and clone size are those of that table, while D and trimming were read from the DNA. The sample gives 300,000 to 400,000 clones, roughly 90% of which show up once; just under 7.5% is in the top ten. This chain links TRBV5-1 with TRBJ2-7; TRBD1 aligns across 10 bases. Specimen: peripheral blood. This clonotype originated in a woman in her 70s with COVID-19, enrolled during active disease. CDR3 nucleotides: TGCGCCAGCAGCCGCCGCGGACAGGGGGACCACGAGCAGTACTTC. Translated: CASSRRGQGDHEQYF.